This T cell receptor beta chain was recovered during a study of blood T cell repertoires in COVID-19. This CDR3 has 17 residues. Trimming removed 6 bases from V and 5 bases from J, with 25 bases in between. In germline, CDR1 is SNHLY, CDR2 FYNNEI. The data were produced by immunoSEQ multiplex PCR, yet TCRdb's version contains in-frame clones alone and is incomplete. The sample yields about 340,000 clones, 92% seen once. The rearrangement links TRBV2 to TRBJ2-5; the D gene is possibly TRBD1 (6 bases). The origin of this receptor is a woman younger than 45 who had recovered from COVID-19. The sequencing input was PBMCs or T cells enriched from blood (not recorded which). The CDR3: CASSQTPDRRIGETQYF. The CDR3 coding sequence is TGTGCCAGCAGCCAAACCCCCGACAGGCGGATTGGGGAGACCCAGTACTTC.